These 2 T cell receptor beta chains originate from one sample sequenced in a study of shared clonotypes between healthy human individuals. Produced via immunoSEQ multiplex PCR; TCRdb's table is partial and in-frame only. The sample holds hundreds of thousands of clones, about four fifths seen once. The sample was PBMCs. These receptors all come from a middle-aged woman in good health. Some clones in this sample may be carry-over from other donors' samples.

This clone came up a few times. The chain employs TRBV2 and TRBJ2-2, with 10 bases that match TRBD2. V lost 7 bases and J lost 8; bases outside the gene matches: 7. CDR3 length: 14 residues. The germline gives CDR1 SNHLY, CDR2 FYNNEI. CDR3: CASTALAGVGELFF. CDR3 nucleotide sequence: TGTGCCAGCACCGCGCTAGCGGGAGTTGGGGAGCTGTTTTTT. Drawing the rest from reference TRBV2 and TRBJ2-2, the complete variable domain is EPEVTQTPSHQVTQMGQEVILRCVPISNHLYFYWYRQILGQKVEFLVSFYNNEISEKSEIFDDQFSVERPDGSNFTLKIRSTKLEDSAMYFCASTALAGVGELFFGEGSRLTVL.

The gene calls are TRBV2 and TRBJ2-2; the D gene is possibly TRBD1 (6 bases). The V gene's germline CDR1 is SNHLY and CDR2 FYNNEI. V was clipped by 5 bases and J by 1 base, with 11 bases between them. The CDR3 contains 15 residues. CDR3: CASSLGHLNTGELFF. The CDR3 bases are TGTGCCAGCAGTCTGGGACACCTGAACACCGGGGAGCTGTTTTTT.